Described below is a single T cell receptor (beta chain) sequence and its context. These data come from a study of response to subunit inactivated influenza vaccine. This CDR3 has 14 residues. Per germline, CDR1 SEHNR and CDR2 FQNEAQ (reference sequence). The V end lost 2 bases, the J end lost 6 bases, and 10 bases lay between the germline ends. TCRdb re-derived calls from the RT-PCR reads in MiXCR, one entry per CDR3 protein. The data contain approximately 500,000 distinct CDR3 sequences, approximately 15% of them singletons. The starting material was PBMCs from blood, obtained about 13 days after vaccination. The chain uses TRBV7-9 and TRBJ1-4, with D unclear. The clonotype comes from a man aged 50 to 60 who received an inactivated influenza vaccine. The CDR3: CASSLRGADEKLFF. In nucleotides, the CDR3 is TGTGCCAGCAGCTTACGAGGAGCTGATGAAAAACTGTTTTTT.